What follows are 21 T cell receptor beta chains derived from one specimen sequenced in a study of T cells in women clearing cervical HPV infection. TCRdb keeps only in-frame clones here, not all; method: immunoSEQ multiplex PCR. This table holds 25,000 to 35,000 clones. The specimen was blood buffy coat. All receptors derive from a woman between 18 and 69 years old with a cervical HPV16 infection that either progressed to CIN3+ or cleared (not recorded which).

Turning to this clone: The read gets to within 3 residues of the CDR3 end, and the germline J gene fills in the rest. This chain connects TRBV19 to TRBJ2-5; TRBD2 aligns across 10 bases. The V and J ends lost 3 bases and 0 bases, in that order; junction bases with no gene match: 4. Germline V CDR1 and CDR2: LNHDA, SQIVND (reference sequence). The CDR3 runs to 16 residues. CDR3: CASSILAGVHQETQYF. CDR3 bases read: TGTGCCAGTAGTATCCTAGCGGGGGTCCACCAAGAGACC.

Concerning this clone itself: The sequence runs out 3 residues before the end of the CDR3; the remainder is reconstructed from the germline J gene. The chain is built from TRBV19 and TRBJ1-1, with D perhaps TRBD1 (6 bases). The CDR3 spans 12 residues. The V gene's germline CDR1 is LNHDA and CDR2 SQIVND (reference sequence). The CDR3: CASNRANQEAFF. The CDR3 DNA, read in part, is TGTGCCAGTAACAGGGCTAACCAAGAA.

Here the CDR3 reads CASRTGGAVYEQYF. The sequenced CDR3 bases are TGTGCCAGCAGGACCGGGGGGGCCGTTTACGAG. This chain uses TRBV2 with TRBJ2-7; 8 bases align to TRBD2. The CDR3 end is not reached by the read, which stops 3 residues before it; the germline J gene fills it in. V was clipped by 6 bases and J by 4 bases; unmatched bases: 8. Looked up from germline, CDR1 is SNHLY and CDR2 is FYNNEI. The CDR3 sequence is 14 residues long.

In the case of this clone: The read terminates 3 residues ahead of where the CDR3 ends, so the germline J gene completes it. The chain has TRBV5-1 and TRBJ1-4; 8 nucleotides match TRBD1. Germline V gene data show CDR1 as SGHRS and CDR2 as YFSETQ. Trimming cost V 3 bases and J 1 base; bases outside gene matches: 5. The CDR3 covers 16 residues. The CDR3 DNA, read in part, is TGCGCCAGCAGCTCCAGGGGGCAGGTAACTAATGAAAAA. Residues: CASSSRGQVTNEK. The entire CDR3 sequence reads CASSSRGQVTNEKLFF.

Of note for this clone: The CDR3 end lies 3 residues beyond the end of the read and is filled in from the germline J gene. The chain has TRBV6-4 and TRBJ1-1, with 10 positions matching TRBD1. The CDR3 loop spans 14 amino acids. Germline CDR1 MRHNA, CDR2 SNTAGT. The V gene end was trimmed by 6 bases and the J gene end by 4 bases; junction bases not matched to a gene: 5. CDR3 region: CASSPGTGVTEAFF. The part of the CDR3 DNA that was read is TGTGCCAGCAGCCCCGGGACAGGGGTCACTGAA.

Comment on this clone: The CDR3 end lies 3 residues beyond the end of the read and is filled in from the germline J gene. The chain combines TRBV18 with TRBJ2-1; TRBD2 might be the D (6 bases). V gave up 3 bases and J gave up 6 bases, with 12 bases separating them. The CDR3 has 14 amino acids. CDR1 KGHSH and CDR2 LQKENI come from the germline V gene. The chain's CDR3 is CASSPGLMPNEQFF. The sequenced part of the CDR3 DNA is TGTGCCAGCTCACCGGGACTTATGCCCAATGAG.

In the case of this clone: The observed sequence ends 3 residues before the CDR3 terminus, with the missing tail filled in from the germline J gene. V gene TRBV19 combines with J gene TRBJ2-5; 9 nucleotides align to TRBD2. V trimming: 6 bases; J trimming: 1 base; junction bases outside the gene matches: 9. Per the germline V gene, CDR1 is LNHDA and CDR2 is SQIVND (reference sequence). The CDR3 runs 16 residues. The CDR3 reads CASRGVSGGLQETQYF. The covered CDR3 bases are TGTGCCAGTAGAGGTGTGAGCGGGGGGCTCCAAGAGACC. The whole variable domain, remainder taken from reference TRBV19 and TRBJ2-5, is DGGITQSPKYLFRKEGQNVTLSCEQNLNHDAMYWYRQDPGQGLRLIYYSQIVNDFQKGDIAEGYSVSREKKESFPLTVTSAQKNPTAFYLCASRGVSGGLQETQYFGPGTRLLVL.

Remarks on this clone: At one boundary the junction diverges from the germline segment, which might be a read error. The read ends 3 residues before the CDR3 terminus; that terminus is restored from the germline J gene. V and J are TRBV6-2 or TRBV6-3 and TRBJ2-1; perhaps TRBD2 as D (6 bases). Looked up from germline, CDR1 is MNHEY and CDR2 is SVGEGT. This CDR3 is 13 amino acids long. The CDR3 spells CASSRDSNNEQFF. CDR3 DNA (partial): TGTGCCAGCAGTAGGGACTCCAACAATGAG.

On this clone itself: The CDR3 end is not reached by the read, which stops 3 residues before it; the germline J gene fills it in. The rearrangement uses TRBV13 and TRBJ2-1; perhaps TRBD1 as D (6 bases). Germline V gene data show CDR1 as PRHDT and CDR2 as FYEKMQ (reference sequence). The CDR3 runs to 14 residues. V lost 5 bases and J 8 bases, leaving 16 bases between the germline ends. The CDR3 region is CASSQQDSFHEQFF. CDR3 DNA (partial): TGTGCCAGCAGCCAGCAGGACAGTTTCCATGAG. The full variable domain, with the rest looked up from reference TRBV13 and TRBJ2-1, is AAGVIQSPRHLIKEKRETATLKCYPIPRHDTVYWYQQGPGQDPQFLISFYEKMQSDKGSIPDRFSAQQFSDYHSELNMSSLELGDSALYFCASSQQDSFHEQFFGPGTRLTVL.

As concerns this clone: The read falls 3 residues short of the CDR3 end, and the missing part is taken from the germline J gene. The rearrangement links TRBV20-1 to TRBJ2-2, with unresolved D. Per the germline V gene, CDR1 is DFQATT and CDR2 is SNEGSKA (reference sequence). The CDR3 runs to 14 residues. V was pared by 0 bases and J by 1 base, with 6 bases between. The DNA read from the CDR3 is TGCAGTGCTAGAGATTGGCTGAACACCGGGGAG. It is translated as CSARDWLNTGE. The complete CDR3 sequence is CSARDWLNTGELFF.

On this clone itself: The read ends 3 residues early relative to the CDR3; the germline J gene fills the gap. The chain combines TRBV20-1 with TRBJ1-2; D is unclear. The germline V and J ends were trimmed by 5 bases and 2 bases, with 15 bases remaining between them. The CDR3 totals 14 residues. Germline CDR1 and CDR2: DFQATT and SNEGSKA (reference sequence). The CDR3 protein is CSAPRGPPNYGYTF. Partial CDR3 DNA: TGCAGTGCTCCTCGAGGGCCCCCCAACTATGGC.

The CDR3 region is CASSQEAYEQYF. The CDR3 DNA, read in part, is TGTGCCAGCAGCCAGGAAGCATACGAG. The V gene is TRBV5-6, the J gene TRBJ2-7; no firm D call. The read halts 3 residues ahead of the CDR3 end, with the missing end drawn from the germline J gene. The CDR3 sequence is 12 residues long. The germline CDR1 and CDR2 sequences are SGHDT and YYEEEE. V dropped 4 bases and J dropped 4 bases, with 9 bases sitting between them.

About this clone itself: The read comes to an end 3 residues before the CDR3 does, leaving the germline J gene to fill in the end. The chain uses TRBV6-1 and TRBJ1-2; TRBD1 is a possible D gene (6 bases). This CDR3 is 13 amino acids long. From germline, CDR1 is MNHNS and CDR2 SASEGT. The DNA read from the CDR3 is TGTGCCAGCAGTGGAGGCGACAGGAGCAGC. Translation gives CASSGGDRSS. The entire CDR3 protein reads CASSGGDRSSYTF.

As regards this clone: The read falls 3 residues short of the CDR3 end, and the missing part is taken from the germline J gene. The rearrangement links TRBV20-1 to TRBJ2-1, with 8 bases identical to TRBD1. The CDR3 totals 14 residues. J gave up 5 bases and V 3 bases, and 6 bases lay outside the gene matches. Germline-derived CDR1 and CDR2 are DFQATT and SNEGSKA (reference sequence). The chain's CDR3 is CSASDRQGNNEQFF. CDR3 DNA (partial): TGCAGTGCTAGTGACCGACAGGGGAACAATGAG.

Note on this clone: The read ends 3 residues shy of where the CDR3 ends; the end is completed using the germline J gene. This chain links TRBV20-1 with TRBJ2-3; D is possibly TRBD1 (6 bases). Trimming stripped 7 bases from V and 6 bases from J, with 17 bases between. There are 13 residues in the CDR3. In germline, CDR1 is DFQATT, CDR2 SNEGSKA (reference sequence). The CDR3 protein is CSVRGAQGDTQYF. The part of the CDR3 DNA that was read is TGCAGTGTCAGAGGCGCTCAGGGGGATACG.

Concerning this clone itself: The read falls 3 residues short of the CDR3 end, and the missing part is taken from the germline J gene. The sample has other DNA sequences that encode this CDR3 too. The chain uses TRBV19 and TRBJ1-2, with D possibly TRBD1 on 5 matching bases. The CDR3 is 14 amino acids. Between the trimmed V and J ends, which lost 2 bases and 4 bases, there was a span of 11 bases. The germline V gene has CDR1 LNHDA and CDR2 SQIVND (reference sequence). Partial CDR3 DNA: TGTGCCAGTAGTATATCCGGGGGAAGCTATGGC. Residues: CASSISGGSYG. The CDR3 as a whole reads CASSISGGSYGYTF.

Of note for this clone: The observed sequence ends 3 residues before the CDR3 terminus, with the missing tail filled in from the germline J gene. This chain connects TRBV10-3 to TRBJ2-7; 8 positions agree with TRBD2. This CDR3 is 15 amino acids long. CDR1 is ENHRY, CDR2 SYGVKD, per germline. Unmatched junction bases numbered 11, after V lost 8 bases and J lost 2 bases. The CDR3 region is CAIRGRGGLPYEQYF. CDR3 DNA, as far as it was read: TGTGCCATCCGCGGCCGGGGGGGCCTCCCCTACGAG.

The CDR3 DNA, read in part, is TGCAGTGCTAACGGACAGGGGGTAGAGACC. Translating gives CSANGQGVET. The whole CDR3 is CSANGQGVETQYF. The J gene is TRBJ2-5, the V gene TRBV20-1, with 10 bases matching TRBD1. Read coverage stops 3 residues before the CDR3 terminus; the germline J gene supplies the remainder. Germline assignment: CDR1 DFQATT and CDR2 SNEGSKA (reference sequence). V shed 4 bases, J shed 4 bases, and the junction held 3 bases outside the gene matches. The CDR3 sequence is 13 residues long.

Comments on this clone: The read ends 3 residues early relative to the CDR3; the germline J gene fills the gap. The chain has TRBV24-1 and TRBJ1-1; TRBD1 agrees at 9 bases. J gave up 1 base and V 6 bases, and 2 bases lay outside the gene matches. The CDR3 spans 14 residues. Germline CDR1 is KGHDR and CDR2 is SFDVKD. CDR3 in amino acids: CATSTTGGNTEAFF. The CDR3 bases that were read are TGTGCCACCAGTACGACAGGGGGGAACACTGAA.

Notes on this clone: The read halts 3 residues ahead of the CDR3 end, with the missing end drawn from the germline J gene. The J gene is TRBJ2-7, the V gene TRBV10-2; 10 bases align to TRBD2. CDR3 length: 14 residues. V lost 10 bases, J lost 1 base, and 7 bases stayed unmatched. Germline V gene sequence: CDR1 WSHSY, CDR2 SAAADI. The CDR3 sequence: CATLTSGASYEQYF. The CDR3 bases that were read are TGCGCCACCTTAACTAGCGGGGCGTCCTACGAG.

In the case of this clone: Sequencing ends 3 residues short of the CDR3 end; the germline J gene provides the rest. The genes are TRBV20-1 and TRBJ2-7; D is undetermined. Germline CDR1 DFQATT, CDR2 SNEGSKA (reference sequence). Trimming removed 2 bases from V and 5 bases from J, with 22 bases in between. The CDR3 spans 16 residues. The CDR3 bases that were read are TGCAGTGCTAGACCGCCGCCGCAAGGGTATATCGACGAG. Residues: CSARPPPQGYIDE. The whole CDR3 sequence is CSARPPPQGYIDEQYF.